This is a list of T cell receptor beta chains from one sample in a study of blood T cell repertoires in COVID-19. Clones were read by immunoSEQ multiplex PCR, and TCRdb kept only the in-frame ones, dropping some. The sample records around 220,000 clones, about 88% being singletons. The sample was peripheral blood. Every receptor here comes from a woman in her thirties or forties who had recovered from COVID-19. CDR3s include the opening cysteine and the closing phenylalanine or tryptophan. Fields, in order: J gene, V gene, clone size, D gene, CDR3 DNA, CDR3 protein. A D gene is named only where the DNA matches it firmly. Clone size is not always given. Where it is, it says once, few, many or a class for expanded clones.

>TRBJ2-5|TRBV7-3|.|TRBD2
TGTGCCAGCGGACTAGCGGGAGTAGGGGAGACCCAGTACTTC
CASGLAGVGETQYF
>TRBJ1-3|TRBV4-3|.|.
TGCGCCAGCAGCCCCCACAGAGATGGAAACACCATATATTTT
CASSPHRDGNTIYF
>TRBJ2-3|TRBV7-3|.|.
TGTGCCAGCAGCTTATTGGGGAGTTGGACAGATACGCAGTATTTT
CASSLLGSWTDTQYF
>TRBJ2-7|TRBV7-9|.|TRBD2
TGTGCCAGCAGCTCGGAGCGGGGGGCCACCTACGAGCAGTACTTC
CASSSERGATYEQYF
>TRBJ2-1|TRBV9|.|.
TGTGCCAGCAGCGTATCAGGTTCGGGACTCAACCTAAACAATGAGCAGTTCTTC
CASSVSGSGLNLNNEQFF
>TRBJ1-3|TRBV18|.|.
TGTGCCAGCTCACCCTCACAGGGAGATATTTCTGGAAACACCATATATTTT
CASSPSQGDISGNTIYF
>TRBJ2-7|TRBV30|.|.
TGTGCCTGGGGCCGGGACAACGAGCAGTACTTC
CAWGRDNEQYF
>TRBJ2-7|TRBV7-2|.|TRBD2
TGTGCCAGCAGCCCCGAACTAGCGGGAGGCTACGAGCAGTACTTC
CASSPELAGGYEQYF
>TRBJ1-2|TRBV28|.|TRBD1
TGTGCCAGCAGTTCCTACTCATCACCGACAGGGTCCTATGGCTACACCTTC
CASSSYSSPTGSYGYTF
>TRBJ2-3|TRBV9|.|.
TGTGCCAGCAGCGTAGGGTTGGGCAGGGGGGAGGATACGCAGTATTTT
CASSVGLGRGEDTQYF
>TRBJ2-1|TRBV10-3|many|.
TGTGCCATCAGTGAGGGGAGAAGCGGGTACAATGAGCAGTTCTTC
CAISEGRSGYNEQFF
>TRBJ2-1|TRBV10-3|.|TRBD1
TGTGCCACAGGGGGAACGGACAGCCTGGCCGGCAATGAGCAGTTCTTC
CATGGTDSLAGNEQFF
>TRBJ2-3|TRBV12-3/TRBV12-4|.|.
TGTGCCAGCAGTACCAGAACAGATACGCAGTATTTT
CASSTRTDTQYF
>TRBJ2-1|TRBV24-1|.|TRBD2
TGTGCCACCAGTGATAGAAAGCGGGAGCTACCTTGGAATGAGCAGTTCTTC
CATSDRKRELPWNEQFF
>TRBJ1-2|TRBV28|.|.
TGTGCCAGCAGTTTAATTCGGACAGAAGGCGGCTACACCTTC
CASSLIRTEGGYTF